This T cell receptor beta chain was obtained from a study of memory CD4+ T cells and cytomegalovirus serostatus. Study in general: This sample comes from healthy Belgian adults, 9 CMV seropositive, about 25 seronegative. Study findings and constraints: CD4+ memory repertoires contained about 40% of the roughly 160 reported CMV TCRbeta sequences. Suggested: most of the CMV-linked TCR signature lies in CD4+ memory cells.

The sort gate was single viable CD3+CD4+CD8-CD45RO+ cells for memory CD4+ T cells. Positive selection with CD4 microbeads enriched total CD4+ T cells. As to this clone: Its antigen is undetermined.

The length of the CDR3 is 14 residues. CDR1 and CDR2 (germline): SQVTM, ANQGSEA. Between the trimmed V and J ends, which lost 4 bases and 5 bases, there was a span of 16 bases. Here immunoSEQ multiplex PCR was the method, and the copy in TCRdb shows in-frame clones only, minus some. The sample carries 75,000 to 95,000 clones, 65% to 85% recorded once. This TCR was recovered from an adult in good health and CMV-seronegative. The sample was memory CD4+ T cells from blood. The gene calls are TRBV29-1 and TRBJ2-3; maybe TRBD1 (5 bases). CDR3 bases: TGCAGCGTTGTGACGCTCAGGGTAGGAGATACGCAGTATTTT. Translating gives CSVVTLRVGDTQYF.